This entry features one T cell receptor (beta chain) sequence. This clone was counted between two and nine times. The specificity of this receptor is unknown. No quality values exist for individual bases; no much larger clone is one base distant. This record belongs to a study of blood T cell repertoires in COVID-19 (dated by TCRdb to 2018 to 2020). Study-level background: Samples from collaborators originated in the United States, Italy and Spain and spanned both the acute and convalescent phases of COVID-19. The dataset comprised deeply sampled blood TCRbeta repertoires from subjects exposed to, actively infected with, or recovered from COVID-19. The repertoires were made available in a free public database intended to serve as a resource for research on the immune response to SARS-CoV-2. The prospective study material was composed of cDNA or gDNA derived from T cells, B-cell-depleted T cells, or PBMCs. Samples were obtained from the ongoing ImmuneRACE study (first 160 participants) and from 1,254 subjects provided by 6 global collaborators. Where available, HLA class I and class II types were obtained from metadata supplied by the sample provider rather than from assay-based typing. Nearly every sample came with metadata listing a de-identified subject ID, COVID-19 status, age in years and sex. Findings and caveats that apply to the study as a whole: The amount of clinical and demographic metadata varied by source and participant and was provided uncurated.

Each collaborating institution followed its own protocols to collect whole blood in K2EDTA tubes. For TCRbeta analysis, collaborator samples were shipped as frozen whole blood, as isolated PBMCs, or as DNA extracted from either sample type. The CDR3 has 15 amino acids, counting the end cysteine and phenylalanine. This entry keeps only the CDR3 DNA: 45 bases, framed from base 1. CDR1 and CDR2, per the germline V gene, are MRHNA and SNTAGT. Trimmed from V: 0 bases; trimmed from J: 5 bases; junction bases lacking a gene match: 3. TCRbeta CDR3 regions were amplified from genomic DNA by means of the immunoSEQ Assay, a bias-controlled multiplex PCR. In the original analysis: The number of nucleated cells in each sample was estimated from the amplification of reference gene primers within the assay. Sequence reads were collapsed and filtered to measure the absolute abundance of every unique TCRbeta CDR3 rearrangement. For each sample, productive Simpson clonality was calculated as the square root of Simpson's diversity index over productive rearrangements. As stored in TCRdb, this immuneACCESS dataset retains in-frame rearrangements with V and J assigned. A fraction of the clones does not appear; measured against another copy, unresolved V genes explain less than half of the discrepancy, and the remainder lacks a known reason. V and J calls and clone size are as listed in that table; D and trimming were resolved from the DNA. Across this sample there are about 150,000 clones, with about three quarters seen only once. The ten largest clones represent around 17% of the sample.

Sequenced sample: peripheral blood. This chain is built from TRBV6-4 and TRBJ2-3, with 9 bases aligning to TRBD2. This TCR was sampled from a man aged 45-65 years with acute or convalescent COVID-19. The CDR3 amino acid sequence is: CASSDSALAGDTQYF. The nucleotide sequence is TGTGCCAGCAGTGACTCGGCACTAGCGGGAGATACGCAGTATTTT.